This TCR beta chain appears in the sequencing data of a study of blood T cell repertoires in COVID-19 (dated by TCRdb to about 2020). Broadly, across the study: Samples covering the acute and convalescent phases of COVID-19 were provided by collaborators in the United States, Italy and Spain. Deeply sampled blood TCRbeta repertoires from subjects exposed to, actively infected with, or recovered from COVID-19 were included in the dataset. The repertoires were made available in a free public database intended to serve as a resource for research on the immune response to SARS-CoV-2. Samples came from the ongoing ImmuneRACE study (first 160 participants) plus 1,254 subjects from 6 global collaborators. The sample metadata nearly always contained a de-identified subject ID, COVID-19 status, age in years and sex. The material from the prospective study consisted of cDNA or gDNA derived from T cells, B-cell-depleted T cells, or PBMCs. Where available, HLA class I and class II types were obtained from metadata supplied by the sample provider rather than from assay-based typing. Broad study findings and their caveats: The amount of clinical and demographic metadata varied by source and participant and was provided uncurated.

TCRbeta CDR3 regions were amplified from genomic DNA by means of the immunoSEQ Assay, a bias-controlled multiplex PCR. Processing in the source paper ran as follows. The number of nucleated cells in each sample was estimated from the amplification of reference gene primers within the assay. To quantify the absolute abundance of each unique TCRbeta CDR3 rearrangement, sequence reads were collapsed and filtered. For each sample, productive Simpson clonality was calculated as the square root of Simpson's diversity index over productive rearrangements. TCRdb mirrors the immuneACCESS table, restricted to in-frame sequences. Some clones are absent from its copies; in checked studies, under half trace to an unresolved V gene, and the reason for the others is unknown. V and J calls and clone size come straight from that table; D and trimming were deduced from the DNA. Across this sample there are over 60,000 clones, with more than 85% seen only once. In total, the top ten clones hold 0.9% to 1.2% of the sample.

As regards this clone: Its antigen has not been determined. Nothing much larger sits one base from this clone, and base qualities are not available.

CDR1 is given as SGHNT and CDR2 as YENEEA, both from the germline V gene. The CDR3 starts with the cysteine, ends with the phenylalanine, and has 15 residues. CDR3 DNA is the only sequence kept; it has 45 bases, read in frame from the first base. V gives up 3 bases and J gives up 2 bases, and the segment between their germline ends measures 12 bases. Whole blood was collected in K2EDTA tubes by collaborating institutions according to the institutions' own protocols. For TCRbeta analysis, collaborators shipped samples in one of three forms: frozen whole blood, isolated PBMCs, or DNA extracted from either of those sample types.

The receptor comes from a man aged 65 to 79 with acute or convalescent COVID-19. Sample: peripheral blood. In this chain, TRBV11-3 is recombined with TRBJ2-3, and perhaps TRBD2 as D gene, on 6 matching bases. The CDR3: CASSFAAGPTDTQYF. The DNA sequence is given as TGTGCCAGCAGCTTCGCAGCGGGCCCCACAGATACGCAGTATTTT.